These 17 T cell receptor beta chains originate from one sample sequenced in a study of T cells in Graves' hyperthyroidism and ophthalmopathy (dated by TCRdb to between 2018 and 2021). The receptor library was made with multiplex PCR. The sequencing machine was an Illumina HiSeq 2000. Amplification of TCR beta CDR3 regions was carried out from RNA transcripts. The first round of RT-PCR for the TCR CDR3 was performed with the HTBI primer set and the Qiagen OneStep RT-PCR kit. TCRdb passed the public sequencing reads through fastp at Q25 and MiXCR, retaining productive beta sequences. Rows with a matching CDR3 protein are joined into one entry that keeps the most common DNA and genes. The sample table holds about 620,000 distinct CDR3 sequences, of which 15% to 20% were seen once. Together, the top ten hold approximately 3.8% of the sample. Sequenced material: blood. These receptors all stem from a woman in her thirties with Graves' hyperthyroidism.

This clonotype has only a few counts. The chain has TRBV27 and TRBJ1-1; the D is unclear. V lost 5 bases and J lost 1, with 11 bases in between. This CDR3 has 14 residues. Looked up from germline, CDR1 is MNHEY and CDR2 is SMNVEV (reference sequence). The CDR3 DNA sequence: TGTGCCAGCAGTCCCCTGACGGAGAACACTGAAGCTTTCTTT. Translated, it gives CASSPLTENTEAFF.

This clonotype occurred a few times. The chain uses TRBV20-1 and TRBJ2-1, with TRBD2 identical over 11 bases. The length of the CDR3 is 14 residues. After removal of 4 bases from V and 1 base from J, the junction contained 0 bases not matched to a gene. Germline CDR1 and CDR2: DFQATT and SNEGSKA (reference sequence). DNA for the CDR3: TGCAGTGCTATAGCGGGAGGGTCCTACAATGAGCAGTTCTTC. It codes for CSAIAGGSYNEQFF.

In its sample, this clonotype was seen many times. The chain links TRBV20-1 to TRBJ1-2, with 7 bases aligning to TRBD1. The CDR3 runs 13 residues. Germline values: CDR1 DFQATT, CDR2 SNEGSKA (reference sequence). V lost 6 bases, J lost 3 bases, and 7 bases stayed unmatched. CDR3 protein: CSADRERDYGYTF. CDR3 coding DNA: TGCAGTGCCGACAGGGAGCGGGACTATGGCTACACCTTC.

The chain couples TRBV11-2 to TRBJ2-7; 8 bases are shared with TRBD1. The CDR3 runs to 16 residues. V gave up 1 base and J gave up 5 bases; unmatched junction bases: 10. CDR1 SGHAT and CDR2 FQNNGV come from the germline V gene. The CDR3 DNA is TGTGCCAGCAGCTTAGGACAGGGGTCAGGTCTCAACGAGCAGTACTTC. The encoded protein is CASSLGQGSGLNEQYF.

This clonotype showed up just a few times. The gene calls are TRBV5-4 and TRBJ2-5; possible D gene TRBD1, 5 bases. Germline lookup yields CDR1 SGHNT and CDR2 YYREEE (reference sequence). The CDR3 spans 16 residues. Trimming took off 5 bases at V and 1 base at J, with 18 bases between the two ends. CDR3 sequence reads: CASRKRRTQGQETQYF. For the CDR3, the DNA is TGTGCCAGCAGAAAACGTCGGACCCAGGGCCAAGAGACCCAGTACTTC. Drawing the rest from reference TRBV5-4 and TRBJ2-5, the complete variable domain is ETGVTQSPTHLIKTRGQQVTLRCSSQSGHNTVSWYQQALGQGPQFIFQYYREEENGRGNFPPRFSGLQFPNYSSELNVNALELDDSALYLCASRKRRTQGQETQYFGPGTRLLVL.

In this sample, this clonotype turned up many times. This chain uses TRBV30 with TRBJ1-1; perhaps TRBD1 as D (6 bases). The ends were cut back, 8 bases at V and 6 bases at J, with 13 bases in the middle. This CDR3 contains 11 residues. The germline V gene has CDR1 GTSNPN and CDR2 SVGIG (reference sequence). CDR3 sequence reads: CARGGSSEAFF. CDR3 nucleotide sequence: TGTGCCCGAGGGGGGTCGTCTGAAGCTTTCTTT.

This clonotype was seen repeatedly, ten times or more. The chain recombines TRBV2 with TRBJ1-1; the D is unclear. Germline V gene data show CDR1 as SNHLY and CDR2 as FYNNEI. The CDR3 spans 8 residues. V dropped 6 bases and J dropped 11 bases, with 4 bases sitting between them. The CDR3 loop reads CASSGAFF. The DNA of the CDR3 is TGTGCCAGCAGCGGTGCTTTCTTT.

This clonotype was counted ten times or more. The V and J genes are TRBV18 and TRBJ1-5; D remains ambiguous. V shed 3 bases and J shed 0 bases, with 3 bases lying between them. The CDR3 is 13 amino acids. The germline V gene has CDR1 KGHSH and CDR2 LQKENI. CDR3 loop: CASSPASNQPQHF. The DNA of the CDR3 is TGTGCCAGCTCACCCGCTAGCAATCAGCCCCAGCATTTT.

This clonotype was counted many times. CDR3 region: CASSTYRGLATEAFF. CDR3 DNA: TGTGCCAGCAGTACTTACAGGGGACTTGCCACTGAAGCTTTCTTT. The chain combines TRBV28 with TRBJ1-1; 7 bases match TRBD1. Trimming removed 5 bases from V and 4 bases from J; junction bases left unmatched: 10. Looked up from germline, CDR1 is MDHEN and CDR2 is SYDVKM. The CDR3 contains 15 residues.

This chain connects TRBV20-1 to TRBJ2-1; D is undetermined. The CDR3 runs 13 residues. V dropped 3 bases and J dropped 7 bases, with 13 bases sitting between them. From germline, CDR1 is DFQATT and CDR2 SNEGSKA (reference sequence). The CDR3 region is CSASPAVRNEQFF. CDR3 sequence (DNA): TGCAGTGCTAGCCCGGCTGTGAGGAATGAGCAGTTCTTC.

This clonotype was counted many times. CDR3 sequence reads: CASSYSNYEQYF. The CDR3 coding sequence is TGTGCCAGCAGTTACTCCAATTACGAGCAGTACTTC. The chain links TRBV6-2 or TRBV6-3 to TRBJ2-7, with unresolved D. With 0 bases removed from V and 4 bases from J, the gap between germline ends came to 4 bases. Germline lookup yields CDR1 MNHEY and CDR2 SVGEGT. CDR3 length: 12 amino acids.

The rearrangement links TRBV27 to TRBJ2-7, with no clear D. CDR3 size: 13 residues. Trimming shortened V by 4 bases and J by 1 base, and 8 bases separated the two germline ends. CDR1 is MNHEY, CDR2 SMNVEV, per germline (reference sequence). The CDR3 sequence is CASSYGESYEQYF. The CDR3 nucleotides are TGTGCCAGCAGTTATGGCGAGTCCTACGAGCAGTACTTC.

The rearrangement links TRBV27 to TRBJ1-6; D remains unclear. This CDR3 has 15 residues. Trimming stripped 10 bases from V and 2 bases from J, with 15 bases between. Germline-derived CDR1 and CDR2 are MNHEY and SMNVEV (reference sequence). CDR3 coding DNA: TGTGCCACCGCCCTGGCTGGGACCTATAATTCACCCCTCCACTTT. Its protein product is CATALAGTYNSPLHF.

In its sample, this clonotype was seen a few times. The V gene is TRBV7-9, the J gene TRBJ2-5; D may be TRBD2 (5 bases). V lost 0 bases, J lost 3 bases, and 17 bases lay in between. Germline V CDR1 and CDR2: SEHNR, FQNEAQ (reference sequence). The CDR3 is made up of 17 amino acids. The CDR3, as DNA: TGTGCCAGCAGCTTAGCGCTTACGAGGGAGAGGGAAGAGACCCAGTACTTC. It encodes CASSLALTREREETQYF.

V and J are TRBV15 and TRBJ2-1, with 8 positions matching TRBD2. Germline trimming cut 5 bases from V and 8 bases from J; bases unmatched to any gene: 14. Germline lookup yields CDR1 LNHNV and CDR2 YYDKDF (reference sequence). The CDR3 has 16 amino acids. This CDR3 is CATSGHEGTRTDEQFF. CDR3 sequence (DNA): TGTGCCACCAGCGGACACGAAGGGACTAGGACCGATGAGCAGTTCTTC.

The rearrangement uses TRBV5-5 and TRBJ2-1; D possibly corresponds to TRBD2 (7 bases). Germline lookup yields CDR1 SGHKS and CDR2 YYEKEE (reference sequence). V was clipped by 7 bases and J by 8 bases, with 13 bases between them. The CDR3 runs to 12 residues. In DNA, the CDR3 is TGTGCCAGCGGGGGGGCTCGTGATGAGCAGTTCTTC. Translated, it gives CASGGARDEQFF. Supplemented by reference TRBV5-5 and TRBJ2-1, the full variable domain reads DAGVTQSPTHLIKTRGQQVTLRCSPISGHKSVSWYQQVLGQGPQFIFQYYEKEERGRGNFPDRFSARQFPNYSSELNVNALLLGDSALYLCASGGARDEQFFGPGTRLTVL.

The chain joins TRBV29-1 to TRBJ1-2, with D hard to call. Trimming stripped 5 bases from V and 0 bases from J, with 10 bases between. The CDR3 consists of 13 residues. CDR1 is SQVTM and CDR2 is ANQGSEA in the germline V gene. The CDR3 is CSVRLDSNYGYTF. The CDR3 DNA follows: TGCAGCGTTAGGTTGGACTCTAACTATGGCTACACCTTC.